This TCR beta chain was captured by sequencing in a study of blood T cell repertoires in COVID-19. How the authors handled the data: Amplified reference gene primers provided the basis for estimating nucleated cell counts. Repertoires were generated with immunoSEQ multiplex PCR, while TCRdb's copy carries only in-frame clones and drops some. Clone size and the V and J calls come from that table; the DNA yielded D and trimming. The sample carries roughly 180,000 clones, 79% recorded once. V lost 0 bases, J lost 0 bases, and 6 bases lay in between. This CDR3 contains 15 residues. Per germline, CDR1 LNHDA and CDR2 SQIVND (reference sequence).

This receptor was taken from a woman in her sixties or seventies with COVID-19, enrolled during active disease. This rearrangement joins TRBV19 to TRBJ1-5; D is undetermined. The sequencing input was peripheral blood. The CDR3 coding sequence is TGTGCCAGTAGTATAGACAGTAATAGCAATCAGCCCCAGCATTTT. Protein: CASSIDSNSNQPQHF.